Sequencing of this T cell receptor beta chain was carried out in a study of vaccination and CD4 T cells after COVID-19. About the research overall: Six males and four females constituted the convalescent cohort, two of whom were Hispanic. Investigators stimulated cells with overlapping spike peptides drawn from SARS-CoV-2, HCoV-NL63, HCoV-OC43 and HCoV-229E. General study results and limits: Median SARS-CoV-2-reactive clonotypes rose from 21 to 38, not significantly.

Noted treatment: approximately 9-day PBMC culture with coronavirus spike peptide pools or control peptides (ViraFEST assay). With around 9.2 ug/ml peptide pools and 9.5 to 10 IU/ml IL-2, PBMCs were cultured at some 2.2 million per well. As concerns this clonotype: Its target is not known.

Scientists ran DNA taken from cultured CD4+ T cells through the Oncomine TCR Beta short-read assay for sequencing. In TCRdb, the PCR reads were re-called with MiXCR into one record per CDR3 protein. The sample has 20,000 to 25,000 distinct CDR3 sequences, under 65% seen once. This specimen was CD4+ T cells from blood, cultured in vitro, taken after SARS-CoV-2 vaccination. The source is a human donor who received a COVID-19 vaccine.

This CDR3 is CASNRAGVSEAFF. In DNA form, the CDR3 reads TGTGCCAGCAACAGAGCAGGGGTCTCTGAAGCTTTCTTT. The chain has TRBV25-1 and TRBJ1-1, with a weak D call TRBD1 (6 bases). Trimming took 7 bases from V and 6 from J, leaving 15 bases between them. There are 13 residues in the CDR3. Germline-derived CDR1 and CDR2 are MGHDK and SYGVNS.